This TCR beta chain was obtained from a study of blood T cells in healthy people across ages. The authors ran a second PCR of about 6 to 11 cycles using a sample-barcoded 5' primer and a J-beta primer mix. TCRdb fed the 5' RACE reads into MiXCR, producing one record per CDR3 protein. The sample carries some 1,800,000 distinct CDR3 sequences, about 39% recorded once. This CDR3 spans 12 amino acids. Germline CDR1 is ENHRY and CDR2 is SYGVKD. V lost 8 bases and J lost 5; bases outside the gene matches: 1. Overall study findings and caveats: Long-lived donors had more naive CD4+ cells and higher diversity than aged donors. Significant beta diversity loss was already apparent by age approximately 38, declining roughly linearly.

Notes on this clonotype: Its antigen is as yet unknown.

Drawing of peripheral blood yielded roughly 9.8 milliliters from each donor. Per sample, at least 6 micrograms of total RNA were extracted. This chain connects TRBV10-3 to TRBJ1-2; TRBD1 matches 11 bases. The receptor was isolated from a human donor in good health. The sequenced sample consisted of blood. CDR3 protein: CAIGTGGYGYTF. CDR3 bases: TGTGCCATCGGGACAGGGGGATATGGCTACACCTTC.